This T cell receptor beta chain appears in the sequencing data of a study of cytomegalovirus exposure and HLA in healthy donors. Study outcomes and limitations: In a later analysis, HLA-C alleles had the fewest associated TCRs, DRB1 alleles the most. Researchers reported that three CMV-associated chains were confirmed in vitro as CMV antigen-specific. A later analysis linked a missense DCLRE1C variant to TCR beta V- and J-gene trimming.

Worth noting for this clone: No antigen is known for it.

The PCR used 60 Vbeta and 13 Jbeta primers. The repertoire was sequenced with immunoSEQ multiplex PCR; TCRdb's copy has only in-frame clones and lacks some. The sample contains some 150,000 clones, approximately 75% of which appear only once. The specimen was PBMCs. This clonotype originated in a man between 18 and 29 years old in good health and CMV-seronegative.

For the CDR3, the DNA is TGTGCCAGCAGCAAAGCCGGGACTAGCGGGGAGAAAAACATTCAGTACTTC. It encodes CASSKAGTSGEKNIQYF. The chain carries TRBV25-1 and TRBJ2-4, with TRBD2 matching over 13 bases. The CDR3 contains 17 residues. The V and J ends lost 6 bases and 4 bases, in that order; junction bases with no gene match: 9. CDR1 and CDR2 from the germline V gene are MGHDK and SYGVNS.